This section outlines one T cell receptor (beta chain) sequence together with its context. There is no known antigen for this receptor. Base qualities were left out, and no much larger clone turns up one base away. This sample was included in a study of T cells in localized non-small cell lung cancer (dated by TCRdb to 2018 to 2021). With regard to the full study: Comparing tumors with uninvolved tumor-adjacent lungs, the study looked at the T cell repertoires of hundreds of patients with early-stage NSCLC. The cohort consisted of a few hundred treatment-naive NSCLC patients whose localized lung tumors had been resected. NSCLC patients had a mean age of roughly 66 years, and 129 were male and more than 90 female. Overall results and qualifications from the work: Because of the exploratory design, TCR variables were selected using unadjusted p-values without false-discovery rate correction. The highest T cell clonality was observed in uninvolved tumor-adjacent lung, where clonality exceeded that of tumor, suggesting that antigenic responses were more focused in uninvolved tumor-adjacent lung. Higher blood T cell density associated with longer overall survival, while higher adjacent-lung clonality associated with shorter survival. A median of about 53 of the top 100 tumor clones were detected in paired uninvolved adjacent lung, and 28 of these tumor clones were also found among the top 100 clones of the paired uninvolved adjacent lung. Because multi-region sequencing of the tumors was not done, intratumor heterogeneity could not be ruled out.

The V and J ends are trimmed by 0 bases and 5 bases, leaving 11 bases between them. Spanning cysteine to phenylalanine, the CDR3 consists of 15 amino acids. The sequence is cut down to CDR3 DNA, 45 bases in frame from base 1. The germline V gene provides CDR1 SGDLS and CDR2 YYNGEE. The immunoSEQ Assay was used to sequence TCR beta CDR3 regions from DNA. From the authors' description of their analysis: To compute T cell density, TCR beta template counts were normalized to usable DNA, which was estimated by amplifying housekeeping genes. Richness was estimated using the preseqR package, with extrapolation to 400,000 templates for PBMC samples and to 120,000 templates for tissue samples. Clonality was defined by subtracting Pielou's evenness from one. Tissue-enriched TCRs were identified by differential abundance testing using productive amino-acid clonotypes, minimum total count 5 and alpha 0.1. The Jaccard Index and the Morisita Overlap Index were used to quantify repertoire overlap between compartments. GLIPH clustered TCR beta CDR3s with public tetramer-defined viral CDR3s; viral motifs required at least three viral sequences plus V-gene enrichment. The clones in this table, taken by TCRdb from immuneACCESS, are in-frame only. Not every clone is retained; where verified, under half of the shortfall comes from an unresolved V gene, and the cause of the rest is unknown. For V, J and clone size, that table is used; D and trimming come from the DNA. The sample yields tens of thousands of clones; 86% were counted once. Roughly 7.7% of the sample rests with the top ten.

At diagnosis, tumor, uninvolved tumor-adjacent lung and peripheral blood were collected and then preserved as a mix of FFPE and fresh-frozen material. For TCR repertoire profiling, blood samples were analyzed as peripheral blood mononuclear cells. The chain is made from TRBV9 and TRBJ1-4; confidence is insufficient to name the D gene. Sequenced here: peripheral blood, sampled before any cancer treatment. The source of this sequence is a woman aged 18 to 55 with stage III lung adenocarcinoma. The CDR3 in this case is CASSVGTIQNEKLFF. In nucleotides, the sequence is TGTGCCAGCAGCGTAGGTACGATACAAAATGAAAAACTGTTTTTT.